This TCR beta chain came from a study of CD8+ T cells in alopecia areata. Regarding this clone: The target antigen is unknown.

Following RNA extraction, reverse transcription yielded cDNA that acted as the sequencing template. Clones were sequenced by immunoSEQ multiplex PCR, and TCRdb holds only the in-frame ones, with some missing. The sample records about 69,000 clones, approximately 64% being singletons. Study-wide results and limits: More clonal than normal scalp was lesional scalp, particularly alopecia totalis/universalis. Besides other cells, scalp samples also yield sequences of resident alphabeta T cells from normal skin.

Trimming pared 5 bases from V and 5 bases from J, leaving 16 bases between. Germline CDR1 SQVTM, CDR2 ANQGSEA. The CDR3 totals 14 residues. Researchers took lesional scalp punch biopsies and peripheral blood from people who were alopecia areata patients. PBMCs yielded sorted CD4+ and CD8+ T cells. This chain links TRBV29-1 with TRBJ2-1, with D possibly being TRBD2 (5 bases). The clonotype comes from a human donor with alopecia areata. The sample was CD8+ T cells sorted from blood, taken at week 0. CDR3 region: CSVILGDRHNEQFF. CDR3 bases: TGCAGCGTTATCCTCGGGGATCGGCACAATGAGCAGTTCTTC.